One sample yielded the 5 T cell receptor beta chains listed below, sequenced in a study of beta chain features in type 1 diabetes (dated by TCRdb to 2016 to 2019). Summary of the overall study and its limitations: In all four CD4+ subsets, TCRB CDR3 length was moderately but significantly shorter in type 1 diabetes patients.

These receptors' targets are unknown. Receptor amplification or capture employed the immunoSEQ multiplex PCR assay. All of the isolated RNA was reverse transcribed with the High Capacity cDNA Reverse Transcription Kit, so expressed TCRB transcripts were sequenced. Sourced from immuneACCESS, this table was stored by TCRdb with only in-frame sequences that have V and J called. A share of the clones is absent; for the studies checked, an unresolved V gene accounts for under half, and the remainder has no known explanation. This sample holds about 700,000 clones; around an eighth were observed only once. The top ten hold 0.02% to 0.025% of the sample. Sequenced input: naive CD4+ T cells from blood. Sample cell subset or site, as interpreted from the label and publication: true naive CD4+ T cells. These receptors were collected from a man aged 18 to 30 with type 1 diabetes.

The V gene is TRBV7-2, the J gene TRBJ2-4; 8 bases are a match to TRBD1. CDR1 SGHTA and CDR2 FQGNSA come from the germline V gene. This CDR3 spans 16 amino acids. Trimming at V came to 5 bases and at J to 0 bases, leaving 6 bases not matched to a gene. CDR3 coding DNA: TGTGCCAGCAGCCCAGGGACAGGCCTAGCCAAAAACATTCAGTACTTC. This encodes CASSPGTGLAKNIQYF.

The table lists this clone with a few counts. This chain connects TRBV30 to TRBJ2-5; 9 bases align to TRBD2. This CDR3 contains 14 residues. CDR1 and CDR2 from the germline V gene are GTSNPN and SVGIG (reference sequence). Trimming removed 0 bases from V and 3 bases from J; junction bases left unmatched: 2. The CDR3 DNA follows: TGTGCCTGGAGTGTTAGACTAGCGGAAGAGACCCAGTACTTC. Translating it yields CAWSVRLAEETQYF.

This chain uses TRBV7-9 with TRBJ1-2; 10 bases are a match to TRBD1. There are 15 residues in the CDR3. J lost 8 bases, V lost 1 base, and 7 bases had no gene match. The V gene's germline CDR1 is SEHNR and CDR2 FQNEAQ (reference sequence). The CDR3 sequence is CASSLVGTGAEGYTF. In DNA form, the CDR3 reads TGTGCCAGCAGCTTAGTAGGGACAGGGGCGGAGGGCTACACCTTC.

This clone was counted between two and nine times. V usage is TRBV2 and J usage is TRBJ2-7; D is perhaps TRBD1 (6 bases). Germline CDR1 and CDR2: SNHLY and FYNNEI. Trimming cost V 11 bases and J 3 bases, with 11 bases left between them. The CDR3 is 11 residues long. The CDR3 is CAARGDYEQYF. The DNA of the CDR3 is TGTGCCGCCAGGGGAGACTACGAGCAGTACTTC.

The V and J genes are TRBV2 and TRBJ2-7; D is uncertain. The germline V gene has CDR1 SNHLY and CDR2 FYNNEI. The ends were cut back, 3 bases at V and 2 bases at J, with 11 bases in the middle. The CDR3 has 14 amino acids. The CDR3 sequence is CASSEPPQAYEQYF. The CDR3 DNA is TGTGCCAGCAGTGAGCCCCCCCAAGCCTACGAGCAGTACTTC.